This is a list of T cell receptor beta chains from one sample in a study of response to subunit inactivated influenza vaccine. Each CDR3 protein gets one entry after TCRdb re-called the RT-PCR reads with MiXCR. In the table there are hundreds of thousands of distinct CDR3 sequences, 25% of which are singletons. Specimen: CD4+ T cells sorted from PBMCs, collected around 5 days after vaccination. These receptors were taken from a man over 45 who received an inactivated influenza vaccine. CDR3s include the opening cysteine and the closing phenylalanine or tryptophan. D genes are given only for firm matches. A row's size may be missing; if present it is once, few, many or a size class.

J: TRBJ2-7
V: TRBV7-9
size: NA
D: NA
DNA: TGTGCCAGCAGCCAAAGGGCCTACGAGCAGTACTTC
CDR3: CASSQRAYEQYF

J: TRBJ1-5
V: TRBV24-1
size: few
D: TRBD1
DNA: TGTGCCACCAGTGATTTGCTCTCGGGACAGGGTCCTAGCAATCAGCCCCAGCATTTT
CDR3: CATSDLLSGQGPSNQPQHF

J: TRBJ1-5
V: TRBV6-5
size: NA
D: NA
DNA: TGTGCCAGCAGTCACGGGGGCGGCAATCAGCCCCAGCATTTT
CDR3: CASSHGGGNQPQHF

J: TRBJ2-7
V: TRBV7-2
size: NA
D: NA
DNA: TGTGCCAGCAGCGCAGACGGTGCCAATCGGGTCTACGAGCAGTACTTC
CDR3: CASSADGANRVYEQYF

J: TRBJ1-2
V: TRBV7-9
size: NA
D: TRBD1
DNA: TGTGCCAGCACCGCGTCCACAGGGGTCGGCTACACCTTC
CDR3: CASTASTGVGYTF

J: TRBJ2-1
V: TRBV29-1
size: many
D: TRBD2
DNA: TGCAGCGTGGCCCCCTGGAGCGGGAGGGCCACTGAGCAGTTCTTC
CDR3: CSVAPWSGRATEQFF

J: TRBJ2-2
V: TRBV18
size: many
D: TRBD1
DNA: TGTGCCAGCTCACCCATCGCCCTAGGACAGGGGACCACCGGGGAGCTGTTTTTT
CDR3: CASSPIALGQGTTGELFF

J: TRBJ2-2
V: TRBV7-6
size: NA
D: NA
DNA: TGTGCCAGCAGGGACGGGGCACAGAACACCGGGGAGCTGTTTTTT
CDR3: CASRDGAQNTGELFF

J: TRBJ2-3
V: TRBV11-2
size: few
D: NA
DNA: TGTGCCAGCAGCTCGGGACCAAGGGATACGCAGTATTTT
CDR3: CASSSGPRDTQYF

J: TRBJ1-4
V: TRBV5-1
size: NA
D: NA
DNA: TGCGCCAGCAGCTTGGGCCAGGCTGGGGGTGAAAAACTGTTTTTT
CDR3: CASSLGQAGGEKLFF

J: TRBJ2-7
V: TRBV7-9
size: few
D: TRBD1
DNA: TGTGCCAGCAGCATAGGGACAGTCTACGAGCAGTACTTC
CDR3: CASSIGTVYEQYF

J: TRBJ2-5
V: TRBV2
size: NA
D: NA
DNA: TGTGCCAGCAGTGAACAGGGGGGTCAAGAGACCCAGTACTTC
CDR3: CASSEQGGQETQYF